The 25 T cell receptor beta chains given below trace back to one sample, sequenced in a study of cytomegalovirus exposure and HLA in healthy donors. This PCR relied on a set of 60 Vbeta primers and 13 Jbeta primers. This table comes from immunoSEQ multiplex PCR, and its TCRdb copy is limited to in-frame clones, with some not included. The table has under 70,000 clones, approximately 67% seen once. Input material: PBMCs. These TCRs come from a woman in her 30s in good health and CMV-seronegative.

CDR3 in DNA: TGTGCCAGCAGCTCCGGACAGGCATATCAGCCCCAGCATTTT. This codes for CASSSGQAYQPQHF. The genes are TRBV7-2 and TRBJ1-5; 7 nucleotides line up with TRBD1. The CDR3 covers 14 residues. The junction had 5 bases not matched to a gene; V was cut back by 4 bases and J by 5 bases. Looked up from germline, CDR1 is SGHTA and CDR2 is FQGNSA.

This chain connects TRBV2 to TRBJ2-2; D is perhaps TRBD1 (5 bases). Trimming took off 0 bases at V and 0 bases at J, with 8 bases between the two ends. The CDR3 length is 16 residues. Looked up from germline, CDR1 is SNHLY and CDR2 is FYNNEI. CDR3 DNA: TGTGCCAGCAGTGAAGCATGGGGCTCGAACACCGGGGAGCTGTTTTTT. It translates to CASSEAWGSNTGELFF. Complete variable domain (other parts from reference TRBV2 and TRBJ2-2): EPEVTQTPSHQVTQMGQEVILRCVPISNHLYFYWYRQILGQKVEFLVSFYNNEISEKSEIFDDQFSVERPDGSNFTLKIRSTKLEDSAMYFCASSEAWGSNTGELFFGEGSRLTVL.

This clone was recorded a few times. The chain uses TRBV5-4 and TRBJ2-2; the match to TRBD2 covers 7 bases. Per the germline V gene, CDR1 is SGHNT and CDR2 is YYREEE (reference sequence). The CDR3 length is 15 residues. Trimming took 4 bases from V and 4 from J; bases not matched to a gene: 7. The CDR3 DNA reads as TGTGCCAGCAGCCGGGCGACTAGCATCACCGGGGAGCTGTTTTTT. Translating it yields CASSRATSITGELFF.

J is TRBJ1-5 and V is TRBV28, with D possibly being TRBD1 (5 bases). Germline lookup yields CDR1 MDHEN and CDR2 SYDVKM. The CDR3 runs to 15 residues. The V and J ends lost 5 bases and 4 bases respectively, with 15 bases between them. CDR3 residues: CASSPLSDSNQPQHF. CDR3 coding DNA: TGTGCCAGCAGTCCCCTAAGTGACAGTAATCAGCCCCAGCATTTT.

This sequence joins TRBV6-1 and TRBJ1-1, with a weak D call TRBD1 (5 bases). V was trimmed by 3 bases and J by 4 bases, leaving 15 bases between them. Per germline, CDR1 MNHNS and CDR2 SASEGT. This CDR3 has 15 amino acids. This chain's CDR3 is CASSDIYRSSTEAFF. CDR3 nucleotide sequence: TGTGCCAGCAGTGATATATACAGGAGCAGCACTGAAGCTTTCTTT.

The chain employs TRBV5-1 and TRBJ2-7; tentatively, D is TRBD1 (6 bases). Germline assignment: CDR1 SGHRS and CDR2 YFSETQ. V lost 0 bases to trimming and J lost 4 bases, with 14 bases between them. This CDR3 contains 15 residues. CDR3 region: CASSLGTLQGYEQYF. The CDR3 DNA sequence: TGCGCCAGCAGCTTGGGGACGCTACAGGGATACGAGCAGTACTTC.

The chain carries TRBV29-1 and TRBJ2-7; TRBD2 is a possible D gene (6 bases). Germline V CDR1 and CDR2: SQVTM, ANQGSEA. The CDR3 extends over 15 amino acids. V shed 2 bases and J shed 5 bases, with 19 bases lying between them. CDR3 nucleotides: TGCAGCGTTGAAAGGCGGTCGGGTAGGGAGGACGAGCAGTACTTC. It translates to CSVERRSGREDEQYF.

The V and J genes are TRBV6-1 and TRBJ2-5; D gene unclear. The germline V and J ends were trimmed by 10 bases and 7 bases, with 13 bases remaining between them. The length of the CDR3 is 11 residues. Germline values: CDR1 MNHNS, CDR2 SASEGT. The CDR3 nucleotides are TGTGCCACAAGAGGAGAATCGACCCAGTACTTC. Translating gives CATRGESTQYF.

V gene TRBV4-1 combines with J gene TRBJ1-4; D call uncertain. CDR1 and CDR2 (germline): MGHRA, YSYEKL. V lost 4 bases and J lost 8, with 17 bases in between. CDR3 length: 15 residues. The DNA of the CDR3 is TGCGCCAGCAGCCCGGATTGGCTCAGGAAAGAAAAACTGTTTTTT. Encoded protein: CASSPDWLRKEKLFF.

This clone occurred a few times. The rearrangement links TRBV5-6 to TRBJ2-1, with TRBD1 matching over 8 bases. Trimming removed 4 bases from V and 7 bases from J; junction bases left unmatched: 4. Germline V gives CDR1 SGHDT, CDR2 YYEEEE. This CDR3 region has 13 residues. The CDR3 region has the DNA TGTGCCAGCAGCCATCAGGGGGCGAATGAGCAGTTCTTC. Amino acid sequence: CASSHQGANEQFF.

This clone occurred a few times. The rearrangement links TRBV9 to TRBJ1-2, with TRBD1 matching 7 bases. From germline, CDR1 is SGDLS and CDR2 YYNGEE. The length of the CDR3 is 14 residues. V shed 0 bases, J shed 4 bases, and the junction held 3 bases outside the gene matches. Here the CDR3 DNA reads TGTGCCAGCAGCGTAGGGGACAGCGTCTATGGCTACACCTTC. This sequence encodes CASSVGDSVYGYTF. Variable domain in full (rest from reference TRBV9 and TRBJ1-2): DSGVTQTPKHLITATGQRVTLRCSPRSGDLSVYWYQQSLDQGLQFLIQYYNGEERAKGNILERFSAQQFPDLHSELNLSSLELGDSALYFCASSVGDSVYGYTFGSGTRLTVV.

The chain carries TRBV27 and TRBJ1-5; the D gene is possibly TRBD1 (6 bases). V gave up 5 bases and J gave up 7 bases, with 18 bases separating them. This CDR3 contains 15 residues. Germline-derived CDR1 and CDR2 are MNHEY and SMNVEV (reference sequence). The CDR3 region has the DNA TGTGCCAGCAGTACTATGGGAGGGGGGCACCAGCCCCAGCATTTT. Its protein product is CASSTMGGGHQPQHF.

The chain carries TRBV6-1 and TRBJ2-6; maybe TRBD1 (6 bases). Germline CDR1 and CDR2: MNHNS and SASEGT. The V end was cut by 3 bases, the J end by 1 base, with 10 bases between. The length of the CDR3 is 16 residues. DNA of the CDR3: TGTGCCAGCAGTGACCAGGGGCTATCTGGGGCCAACGTCCTGACTTTC. The encoded protein is CASSDQGLSGANVLTF.

Regarding this clone: A much larger clone differs from this one at a single base, so this may be a read error. V is TRBV4-3 and J is TRBJ2-3; TRBD1 might be the D (5 bases). CDR1 is LGHNA and CDR2 is YSLEER in the germline V gene. The CDR3 runs to 16 residues. V lost 1 base and J lost 2, with 13 bases in between. The CDR3 is CASSQARIGATDTQYF. The CDR3 DNA reads as TGCGCCAGCAGCCAAGCCAGGATAGGGGCCACAGATACGCAGTATTTT.

The V and J genes are TRBV7-2 and TRBJ2-2; D is possibly TRBD2 (6 bases). CDR1 is SGHTA, CDR2 FQGNSA, per germline. This CDR3 has 14 amino acids. The germline V and J ends were trimmed by 1 base and 6 bases, with 9 bases remaining between them. The DNA for the CDR3 is TGTGCCAGCAGCTTAGTGGGGGGAGCCGGGGAGCTGTTTTTT. Translation gives CASSLVGGAGELFF.

Of note for this clone: Mismatch with germline at one junction end may stem from a read error. This chain connects TRBV7-3 to TRBJ2-2, with 8 positions matching TRBD1. This CDR3 has 15 residues. CDR1 is SGHTA and CDR2 is FQGTGA in the germline V gene. Here the CDR3 DNA reads TGTGCCAGCAGCACGGACAGGGTAGGAGTCCGGGGAGCTGTTTTT. Translating gives CASSTDRVGVRGAVF. Looking up the rest from reference TRBV7-3 and TRBJ2-2 gives the full variable domain: GAGVSQTPSNKVTEKGKYVELRCDPISGHTALYWYRQSLGQGPEFLIYFQGTGAADDSGLPNDRFFAVRPEGSVSTLKIQRTERGDSAVYLCASSTDRVGVRGAVFGEGSRLTVL.

The chain links TRBV6-5 to TRBJ2-7, with 11 bases fitting TRBD1. CDR1 and CDR2 (germline): MNHEY, SVGAGI. Trimming cost V 6 bases and J 6 bases; bases outside gene matches: 7. This CDR3 is built from 14 residues. CDR3 in DNA: TGTGCCAGCAGAGACGGGACAGGGGGATCCGAGCAGTACTTC. Translation gives CASRDGTGGSEQYF.

This rearrangement joins TRBV15 to TRBJ2-7, with 9 bases identical to TRBD1. This CDR3 spans 16 amino acids. Germline V lookup: CDR1 LNHNV, CDR2 YYDKDF (reference sequence). The J segment lost 6 bases and the V segment lost 0 bases, leaving 9 bases of the junction unmatched. Written as DNA, the CDR3 is TGTGCCACCAGCAGAGATCCCCCGGGACAGGGAGGCGAGCAGTACTTC. Protein sequence: CATSRDPPGQGGEQYF.

This chain joins TRBV5-6 and TRBJ2-5, with D hard to call. V was pared by 5 bases and J by 2 bases, with 10 bases between. This CDR3 contains 13 residues. Germline-derived CDR1 and CDR2 are SGHDT and YYEEEE. CDR3 sequence: CASRFGEQETQYF. The CDR3 DNA is TGTGCCAGCAGGTTCGGTGAGCAAGAGACCCAGTACTTC.

This rearrangement joins TRBV7-2 to TRBJ2-3; 11 bases are shared with TRBD2. The V and J ends lost 3 bases and 7 bases, in that order; junction bases with no gene match: 15. Germline-derived CDR1 and CDR2 are SGHTA and FQGNSA. The CDR3 covers 18 residues. The CDR3 spells CASSFRSSTSGETYTQYF. The CDR3 DNA is TGTGCCAGCAGCTTTCGCTCTTCGACTAGCGGGGAAACCTATACGCAGTATTTT.

This chain joins TRBV28 and TRBJ1-2; D remains unclear. CDR3 length: 14 residues. The germline gives CDR1 MDHEN, CDR2 SYDVKM. Trimming removed 3 bases at V and 4 bases at J, with 12 bases between. The CDR3 spells CASSFSNRIYGYTF. The CDR3 DNA reads TGTGCCAGCAGTTTTTCCAACAGAATCTATGGCTACACCTTC.

This chain links TRBV5-4 with TRBJ2-2, with 12 bases identical to TRBD2. In germline, CDR1 is SGHNT, CDR2 YYREEE (reference sequence). The CDR3 spans 17 residues. Trimming took 3 bases from V and 4 from J; bases not matched to a gene: 7. In nucleotides, the CDR3 is TGTGCCAGCAGCTCAGGCCCTAGCGGGGGGGGCACCGGGGAGCTGTTTTTT. Protein sequence: CASSSGPSGGGTGELFF.

In nucleotides, the CDR3 is TGTGCCAGCAGTTCCTCAGGGTCGGACACCATATATTTT. Translation gives CASSSSGSDTIYF. The chain combines TRBV5-5 with TRBJ1-3; possible D gene TRBD1, 5 bases. V dropped 5 bases and J dropped 8 bases, with 14 bases sitting between them. CDR1 is SGHKS, CDR2 YYEKEE, per germline (reference sequence). This CDR3 is built from 13 residues.

As DNA, the CDR3 is TGTGCCAGCTCACAAGCGGCTGGGGCCAACGTCCTGACTTTC. Translated, it gives CASSQAAGANVLTF. This sequence joins TRBV18 and TRBJ2-6; D is possibly TRBD2 (5 bases). Deletions cut 4 bases from V and 2 bases from J, with 6 bases between. This CDR3 spans 14 amino acids. Germline CDR1 reads KGHSH; CDR2 reads LQKENI.

This clone was seen a few times. One junction end disagrees with the germline gene, perhaps due to a read error. The V and J genes are TRBV5-8 and TRBJ1-1, with a weak D call TRBD1 (5 bases). The CDR3 runs 15 residues. Germline CDR1 SGHTS, CDR2 YDEGEE. The chain's CDR3 is CASSQGQSRGTEAFF. The DNA of the CDR3 is TGCGCCAGCAGCCAGGGTCAATCAAGGGGCACTGAAGCTTTCTTT.